A selection of T cell receptor beta chains follows, all from one sample in a study of T-cell memory formation after mild COVID-19. MiXCR, run by TCRdb on the 5' RACE reads, gives a single entry per CDR3 protein. This sample carries roughly 310,000 distinct CDR3 sequences, about a sixth of them seen once, and the ten largest clones take about a fifth. Sequencing was carried out using PBMCs or a T cell subset sorted from them (not recorded which). The receptors come from a man aged 18 to 29 who had mild COVID-19 (a few samples of this study predate the infection). Cell type and time point are not known. Both conserved end residues are part of each CDR3. The D gene is left open where the match is weak. Not every row has a clone size; where given, it reads once, few, many or a size class.

clone size: -
CDR3 length: 15
D gene: TRBD2
V gene: TRBV5-4
J gene: TRBJ2-4
CDR3 protein: CASSREEVGKNIQYF
CDR3 DNA: TGTGCCAGCAGCCGGGAGGAGGTGGGCAAAAACATTCAGTACTTC

clone size: -
CDR3 length: 15
D gene: -
V gene: TRBV12-3/TRBV12-4
J gene: TRBJ2-7
CDR3 protein: CASSLAVTGRNEQYF
CDR3 DNA: TGTGCCAGCAGTTTAGCGGTGACTGGGAGGAACGAGCAGTACTTC

clone size: -
CDR3 length: 14
D gene: -
V gene: TRBV6-6
J gene: TRBJ2-7
CDR3 protein: CASRLAPGTYEQYF
CDR3 DNA: TGTGCCAGCAGGTTGGCACCTGGTACCTACGAGCAGTACTTC

clone size: -
CDR3 length: 13
D gene: TRBD1
V gene: TRBV4-1
J gene: TRBJ1-1
CDR3 protein: CASGPTGGTEAFF
CDR3 DNA: TGCGCCAGCGGTCCGACAGGGGGCACTGAAGCTTTCTTT

clone size: few
CDR3 length: 16
D gene: -
V gene: TRBV7-9
J gene: TRBJ2-5
CDR3 protein: CASSLAGGSQKETQYF
CDR3 DNA: TGTGCCAGCAGCTTAGCGGGTGGGTCCCAGAAAGAGACCCAGTACTTC

clone size: -
CDR3 length: 14
D gene: -
V gene: TRBV4-1
J gene: TRBJ2-1
CDR3 protein: CASSQAPRSNEQFF
CDR3 DNA: TGCGCCAGCAGCCAAGCTCCTAGGAGCAATGAGCAGTTCTTC

clone size: -
CDR3 length: 17
D gene: -
V gene: TRBV7-3
J gene: TRBJ1-6
CDR3 protein: CASSCTEGRANNSPLHF
CDR3 DNA: TGTGCCAGCAGCTGCACCGAAGGGAGAGCGAATAATTCACCCCTCCACTTT

clone size: once
CDR3 length: 15
D gene: TRBD1
V gene: TRBV28
J gene: TRBJ1-5
CDR3 protein: CASSHGTGTGQPQHF
CDR3 DNA: TGTGCCAGCAGCCACGGGACAGGGACGGGTCAGCCCCAGCATTTT

clone size: few
CDR3 length: 15
D gene: TRBD1
V gene: TRBV11-1
J gene: TRBJ1-4
CDR3 protein: CASSRQGDPREKLFF
CDR3 DNA: TGTGCCAGCAGCAGACAGGGGGACCCTCGAGAAAAACTGTTTTTT

clone size: -
CDR3 length: 13
D gene: TRBD1
V gene: TRBV7-8
J gene: TRBJ2-7
CDR3 protein: CASRDRGTYEQYF
CDR3 DNA: TGTGCCAGCAGGGACAGGGGAACGTACGAGCAGTACTTC

clone size: few
CDR3 length: 17
D gene: -
V gene: TRBV28
J gene: TRBJ2-2
CDR3 protein: CASRTWTGGANTGELFF
CDR3 DNA: TGTGCCAGCAGGACTTGGACCGGTGGCGCGAACACCGGGGAGCTGTTTTTT

clone size: -
CDR3 length: 17
D gene: TRBD1
V gene: TRBV6-5
J gene: TRBJ2-2
CDR3 protein: CASSYQPPGQGTGELFF
CDR3 DNA: TGTGCCAGCAGTTATCAGCCGCCGGGACAGGGGACCGGGGAGCTGTTTTTT

clone size: -
CDR3 length: 16
D gene: TRBD1
V gene: TRBV4-3
J gene: TRBJ2-5
CDR3 protein: CASSQVKGTGEETQYF
CDR3 DNA: TGCGCCAGCAGCCAAGTAAAAGGGACAGGAGAAGAGACCCAGTACTTC

clone size: few
CDR3 length: 15
D gene: -
V gene: TRBV21-1
J gene: TRBJ2-1
CDR3 protein: CASSKPGQGAAEQFF
CDR3 DNA: TGTGCCAGCAGCAAACCGGGACAGGGTGCAGCGGAGCAGTTCTTC

clone size: few
CDR3 length: 15
D gene: TRBD2
V gene: TRBV13
J gene: TRBJ2-3
CDR3 protein: CASSLSGEGPDTQYF
CDR3 DNA: TGTGCCAGCAGCTTAAGCGGGGAGGGGCCAGATACGCAGTATTTT

clone size: -
CDR3 length: 15
D gene: -
V gene: TRBV11-2
J gene: TRBJ1-2
CDR3 protein: CASSLRSGLDYGYTF
CDR3 DNA: TGTGCCAGCAGCTTGCGGTCCGGGTTGGACTATGGCTACACCTTC

clone size: -
CDR3 length: 13
D gene: -
V gene: TRBV20-1
J gene: TRBJ1-2
CDR3 protein: CSAFYYGDYGYTF
CDR3 DNA: TGCAGTGCTTTCTACTATGGAGACTATGGCTACACCTTC

clone size: few
CDR3 length: 14
D gene: -
V gene: TRBV3-1
J gene: TRBJ1-6
CDR3 protein: CASSPGLANSPLHF
CDR3 DNA: TGTGCCAGCAGCCCGGGACTAGCTAATTCACCCCTCCACTTT

clone size: -
CDR3 length: 13
D gene: TRBD1
V gene: TRBV25-1
J gene: TRBJ1-2
CDR3 protein: CASIQTGTEGYTF
CDR3 DNA: TGTGCCAGCATCCAGACAGGGACGGAGGGCTACACCTTC

clone size: -
CDR3 length: 13
D gene: -
V gene: TRBV5-6
J gene: TRBJ2-1
CDR3 protein: CASSLGQGLEQFF
CDR3 DNA: TGTGCCAGCAGCTTGGGCCAGGGGCTTGAGCAGTTCTTC

clone size: many
CDR3 length: 16
D gene: TRBD2
V gene: TRBV9
J gene: TRBJ2-5
CDR3 protein: CASSGLGSGVQETQYF
CDR3 DNA: TGTGCCAGCAGCGGCTTAGGTAGCGGGGTTCAAGAGACCCAGTACTTC

clone size: -
CDR3 length: 15
D gene: TRBD1
V gene: TRBV14
J gene: TRBJ1-6
CDR3 protein: CASSRIDRVGSPLHF
CDR3 DNA: TGTGCCAGCAGCCGAATAGACAGGGTTGGTTCACCCCTCCACTTT

clone size: few
CDR3 length: 15
D gene: TRBD2
V gene: TRBV12-3/TRBV12-4
J gene: TRBJ2-1
CDR3 protein: CASSLGGGAENEQFF
CDR3 DNA: TGTGCCAGCAGTTTAGGCGGGGGGGCCGAGAATGAGCAGTTCTTC

clone size: -
CDR3 length: 14
D gene: TRBD1
V gene: TRBV7-9
J gene: TRBJ1-1
CDR3 protein: CASSLQAQGGEAFF
CDR3 DNA: TGTGCCAGCAGCTTACAGGCCCAGGGGGGTGAAGCTTTCTTT

clone size: -
CDR3 length: 16
D gene: -
V gene: TRBV6-5
J gene: TRBJ2-5
CDR3 protein: CASSYSNSQGQETQYF
CDR3 DNA: TGTGCCAGCAGTTACTCGAATTCGCAGGGACAAGAGACCCAGTACTTC

clone size: -
CDR3 length: 13
D gene: -
V gene: TRBV7-9
J gene: TRBJ1-2
CDR3 protein: CASSFESQGGYTF
CDR3 DNA: TGTGCCAGCAGCTTTGAGTCCCAGGGTGGCTACACCTTC

clone size: -
CDR3 length: 12
D gene: -
V gene: TRBV6-5
J gene: TRBJ1-2
CDR3 protein: CASSYSGNGYTF
CDR3 DNA: TGTGCCAGCAGTTACTCAGGGAACGGCTACACCTTC

clone size: -
CDR3 length: 17
D gene: TRBD2
V gene: TRBV27
J gene: TRBJ2-1
CDR3 protein: CASSLPSGGFPYNEQFF
CDR3 DNA: TGTGCCAGCAGTTTACCCAGCGGGGGGTTCCCTTACAATGAGCAGTTCTTC

clone size: many
CDR3 length: 15
D gene: -
V gene: TRBV7-2
J gene: TRBJ1-2
CDR3 protein: CASTSGPSRKGGYTF
CDR3 DNA: TGTGCCAGCACCAGTGGACCGTCAAGAAAGGGCGGCTACACCTTC

clone size: -
CDR3 length: 15
D gene: -
V gene: TRBV4-1
J gene: TRBJ2-5
CDR3 protein: CASSQAMDRQETQYF
CDR3 DNA: TGCGCCAGCAGCCAAGCCATGGACCGACAAGAGACCCAGTACTTC

clone size: -
CDR3 length: 14
D gene: -
V gene: TRBV12-3/TRBV12-4
J gene: TRBJ1-5
CDR3 protein: CASTSLVGNQPQHF
CDR3 DNA: TGTGCCAGCACCTCTTTGGTTGGCAATCAGCCCCAGCATTTT

clone size: few
CDR3 length: 13
D gene: -
V gene: TRBV12-3/TRBV12-4
J gene: TRBJ2-3
CDR3 protein: CASGAVETDTQYF
CDR3 DNA: TGTGCCAGCGGCGCAGTCGAAACAGATACGCAGTATTTT

clone size: -
CDR3 length: 15
D gene: TRBD1
V gene: TRBV7-9
J gene: TRBJ1-1
CDR3 protein: CASSFAQGRNTEAFF
CDR3 DNA: TGTGCCAGCAGCTTCGCACAGGGGAGAAACACTGAAGCTTTCTTT

clone size: few
CDR3 length: 15
D gene: TRBD2
V gene: TRBV20-1
J gene: TRBJ2-5
CDR3 protein: CSALLAGGPGETQYF
CDR3 DNA: TGCAGTGCTCTTTTAGCGGGGGGGCCAGGGGAGACCCAGTACTTC

clone size: few
CDR3 length: 16
D gene: -
V gene: TRBV25-1
J gene: TRBJ2-2
CDR3 protein: CASSVRGHQNTGELFF
CDR3 DNA: TGTGCCAGCAGTGTACGGGGGCATCAGAACACCGGGGAGCTGTTTTTT

clone size: many
CDR3 length: 18
D gene: TRBD2
V gene: TRBV4-2
J gene: TRBJ2-2
CDR3 protein: CASSRKTSGGAYAGELFF
CDR3 DNA: TGTGCCAGCAGCCGAAAGACTAGCGGGGGGGCCTATGCCGGGGAGCTGTTTTTT

clone size: -
CDR3 length: 16
D gene: -
V gene: TRBV4-2
J gene: TRBJ1-4
CDR3 protein: CASSQVSDGPIEKLFF
CDR3 DNA: TGTGCCAGCAGCCAAGTATCTGACGGCCCCATTGAAAAACTGTTTTTT

clone size: -
CDR3 length: 11
D gene: -
V gene: TRBV3-1
J gene: TRBJ1-2
CDR3 protein: CASSRLYGYTF
CDR3 DNA: TGTGCCAGCAGCCGACTCTATGGCTACACCTTC

clone size: few
CDR3 length: 14
D gene: -
V gene: TRBV6-2/TRBV6-3
J gene: TRBJ2-3
CDR3 protein: CASSYGRWADTQYF
CDR3 DNA: TGTGCCAGCAGTTATGGGCGGTGGGCAGATACGCAGTATTTT

clone size: -
CDR3 length: 13
D gene: -
V gene: TRBV6-6
J gene: TRBJ1-5
CDR3 protein: CASSLSPGQPQHF
CDR3 DNA: TGTGCCAGCAGTCTCAGCCCCGGGCAGCCCCAGCATTTT

clone size: few
CDR3 length: 18
D gene: TRBD2
V gene: TRBV20-1
J gene: TRBJ2-6
CDR3 protein: CSALGLAGGNSGANVLTF
CDR3 DNA: TGCAGTGCCCTGGGACTAGCGGGGGGAAACTCTGGGGCCAACGTCCTGACTTTC

clone size: few
CDR3 length: 12
D gene: -
V gene: TRBV12-5
J gene: TRBJ2-1
CDR3 protein: CASGLEIGEQFF
CDR3 DNA: TGTGCTAGTGGTTTAGAGATTGGCGAGCAGTTCTTC

clone size: -
CDR3 length: 15
D gene: -
V gene: TRBV18
J gene: TRBJ1-6
CDR3 protein: CASSPPGGNNSPLHF
CDR3 DNA: TGTGCCAGCTCACCACCGGGGGGAAATAATTCACCCCTCCACTTT

clone size: many
CDR3 length: 16
D gene: TRBD1
V gene: TRBV5-5
J gene: TRBJ2-6
CDR3 protein: CASSFTGGPGANVLTF
CDR3 DNA: TGTGCCAGCAGTTTTACAGGGGGGCCTGGGGCCAACGTCCTGACTTTC

clone size: few
CDR3 length: 15
D gene: -
V gene: TRBV4-1
J gene: TRBJ1-1
CDR3 protein: CASSQRATGYTEAFF
CDR3 DNA: TGCGCCAGCAGCCAAAGGGCGACAGGCTACACTGAAGCTTTCTTT

clone size: -
CDR3 length: 14
D gene: -
V gene: TRBV7-6
J gene: TRBJ2-3
CDR3 protein: CASSTRQGTDTQYF
CDR3 DNA: TGTGCCAGCAGCACTCGGCAGGGCACAGATACGCAGTATTTT

clone size: few
CDR3 length: 14
D gene: -
V gene: TRBV29-1
J gene: TRBJ1-2
CDR3 protein: CSVEGRQESYGYTF
CDR3 DNA: TGCAGCGTTGAAGGTCGACAGGAGTCCTATGGCTACACCTTC

clone size: -
CDR3 length: 15
D gene: -
V gene: TRBV7-2
J gene: TRBJ2-3
CDR3 protein: CASRQFPSGSDTQYF
CDR3 DNA: TGTGCCAGCAGACAATTCCCTTCAGGGTCAGATACGCAGTATTTT

clone size: -
CDR3 length: 16
D gene: TRBD1
V gene: TRBV6-5
J gene: TRBJ1-6
CDR3 protein: CASSYSGQGVGFRIHF
CDR3 DNA: TGTGCCAGCAGTTACTCGGGACAGGGGGTGGGTTTTCGTATCCACTTT